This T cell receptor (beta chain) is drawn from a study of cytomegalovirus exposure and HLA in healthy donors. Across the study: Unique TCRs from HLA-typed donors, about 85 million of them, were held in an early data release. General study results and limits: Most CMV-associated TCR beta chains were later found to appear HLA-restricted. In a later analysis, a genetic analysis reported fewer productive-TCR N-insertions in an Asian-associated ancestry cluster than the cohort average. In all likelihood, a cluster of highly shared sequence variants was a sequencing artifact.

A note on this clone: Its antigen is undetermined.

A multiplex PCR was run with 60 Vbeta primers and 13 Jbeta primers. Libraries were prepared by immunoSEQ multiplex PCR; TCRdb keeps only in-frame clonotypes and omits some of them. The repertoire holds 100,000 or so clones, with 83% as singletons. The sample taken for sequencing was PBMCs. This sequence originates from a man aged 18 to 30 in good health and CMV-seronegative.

The CDR3 DNA reads TGTGCCAGCAGCTCCTCGACTAGCGGGACGTTTCTTGATACGCAGTATTTT. It yields the protein CASSSSTSGTFLDTQYF. The chain is built from TRBV11-1 and TRBJ2-3, with 11 bases lining up with TRBD2. Per germline, CDR1 SGHAT and CDR2 FQDESV (reference sequence). The CDR3 extends over 17 amino acids. V was clipped by 4 bases and J by 6 bases; unmatched bases: 12.